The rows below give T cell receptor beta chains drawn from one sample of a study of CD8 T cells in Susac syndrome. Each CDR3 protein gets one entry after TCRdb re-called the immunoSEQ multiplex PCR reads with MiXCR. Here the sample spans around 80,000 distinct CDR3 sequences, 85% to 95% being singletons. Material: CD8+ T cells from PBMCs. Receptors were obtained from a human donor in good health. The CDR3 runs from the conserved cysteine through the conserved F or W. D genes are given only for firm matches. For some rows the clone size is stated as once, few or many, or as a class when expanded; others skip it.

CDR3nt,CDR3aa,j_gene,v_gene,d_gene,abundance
TGTGCCAGCAGCTTAGAACTAGGCACAGATACGCAGTATTTT,CASSLELGTDTQYF,TRBJ2-3,TRBV7-9,.,.
TGTGCCAGCAGGACTTACGACCTACTGGGAGATACGCAGTATTTT,CASRTYDLLGDTQYF,TRBJ2-3,TRBV12-3/TRBV12-4,.,.
TGTGCCAGCAGTTTGGGACTGTACAATGAGCAGTTCTTC,CASSLGLYNEQFF,TRBJ2-1,TRBV6-2/TRBV6-3,.,.
TGTGCCAGCAGCACTAGGGGGAGCGGGAATCAGCCCCAGCATTTT,CASSTRGSGNQPQHF,TRBJ1-5,TRBV28,.,.
TGTGCCAGCAGCTGGGGTAGCAAGGTTGGTGAGCAGTTCTTC,CASSWGSKVGEQFF,TRBJ2-1,TRBV7-8,.,.
TGTGCCAGCAGCGTAGTGCCGGACAATCAGCCCCAGCATTTT,CASSVVPDNQPQHF,TRBJ1-5,TRBV9,.,.
TGTGCCAGCAGTTCCCCTGGCGGGAGGCACCAAGAGACCCAGTACTTC,CASSSPGGRHQETQYF,TRBJ2-5,TRBV12-3/TRBV12-4,TRBD2,.
TGTGCCAGCAGCTGGCTCCGTGGGACAGATACGCAGTATTTT,CASSWLRGTDTQYF,TRBJ2-3,TRBV7-2,.,once
TGCAGCGTTAACGGGGGAACTAGCGCCCAAGAGACCCAGTACTTC,CSVNGGTSAQETQYF,TRBJ2-5,TRBV29-1,TRBD2,.
TGCAGCGTTAATCTGGACAGTCACCACGAGCAGTACTTC,CSVNLDSHHEQYF,TRBJ2-7,TRBV29-1,.,.
TGTGCCAGCAGTTACCCCACCGGGGACAGGGTGAGCTCTGGGGCCAACGTCCTGACTTTC,CASSYPTGDRVSSGANVLTF,TRBJ2-6,TRBV6-5,TRBD1,once
TGCGCCAGCAGCCTTCAGGGACAGGGGGCTGGGGAGCAGTACTTC,CASSLQGQGAGEQYF,TRBJ2-7,TRBV4-1,TRBD1,few
TGCGCCAGCAGCCAATTGGCTAGCGCAGAGACCCAGTACTTC,CASSQLASAETQYF,TRBJ2-5,TRBV4-1,.,.
TGTGCCAGCAGACCTACAGTCACTGAAGCTTTCTTT,CASRPTVTEAFF,TRBJ1-1,TRBV3-1,.,.
TGCGCCAGCAGCCAACCCGGGACTAGCGGGAGGGCCCTCTCCTACAATGAGCAGTTCTTC,CASSQPGTSGRALSYNEQFF,TRBJ2-1,TRBV4-1,TRBD2,.
TGTGCCAGCAGATCGTATACCGGGGAGCTGTTTTTT,CASRSYTGELFF,TRBJ2-2,TRBV6-2/TRBV6-3,.,.
TGCGCCAGCAGCCGCGCGACAGGGGGCAACAATCAGCCCCAGCATTTT,CASSRATGGNNQPQHF,TRBJ1-5,TRBV4-1,TRBD1,.
TGTGCCAGCAGCGTAGTGGCCCTGGGAGTATATCCCGGGGAGCTGTTTTTT,CASSVVALGVYPGELFF,TRBJ2-2,TRBV9,.,.